These 25 T cell receptor beta chains were all obtained from the same sample, sequenced in a study of cytomegalovirus exposure and HLA in healthy donors. Both 60 Vbeta primers and 13 Jbeta primers went into the PCR. Method: immunoSEQ multiplex PCR; TCRdb's copy keeps in-frame clones and lacks some. The repertoire includes about 52,000 clones, approximately 77% of them detected once, and 9.1% sits in the top ten. The sequenced sample was PBMCs. These receptors were obtained from a woman between 45 and 65 years old in good health and CMV-seronegative.

The sample holds a few counts of this clone. This chain uses TRBV6-5 with TRBJ2-1; no firm D call. This CDR3 contains 15 residues. V lost 0 bases and J lost 6, with 12 bases in between. Germline values: CDR1 MNHEY, CDR2 SVGAGI. DNA of the CDR3: TGTGCCAGCAGTTACTCGATGCAGTTATCCAATGAGCAGTTCTTC. Translating gives CASSYSMQLSNEQFF.

The V gene is TRBV6-5, the J gene TRBJ2-2, with D perhaps TRBD1 (5 bases). CDR3 length equals 14 residues. The germline V gene has CDR1 MNHEY and CDR2 SVGAGI. Trimming removed 6 bases at V and 7 bases at J, with 15 bases between. As DNA, the CDR3 is TGTGCCAGCAGCAGAAAGGGGTGGGTCGGGGAGCTGTTTTTT. This encodes CASSRKGWVGELFF.

V and J are TRBV27 and TRBJ2-7; TRBD1 aligns across 8 bases. CDR1 MNHEY and CDR2 SMNVEV come from the germline V gene (reference sequence). The CDR3 sequence is 14 residues long. Unmatched junction bases numbered 8, after V lost 6 bases and J lost 4 bases. CDR3 protein: CASSFTDRVYEQYF. For the CDR3, the DNA is TGTGCCAGCAGCTTCACGGACAGGGTTTACGAGCAGTACTTC.

This chain connects TRBV4-3 to TRBJ1-1, with 11 bases that match TRBD1. Germline V gene data show CDR1 as LGHNA and CDR2 as YSLEER. Trimming removed 3 bases from V and 14 bases from J; junction bases left unmatched: 11. This CDR3 is 14 amino acids long. The CDR3 DNA is TGCGCCAGCAGCCACGGCGAGGGGGACAGGGGGAGGTTCTTT. Translation gives CASSHGEGDRGRFF.

The CDR3 is CASRLGGENTGELFF. The DNA of the CDR3 is TGTGCCAGCAGGTTAGGAGGGGAAAACACCGGGGAGCTGTTTTTT. V gene TRBV5-4 combines with J gene TRBJ2-2; D perhaps matches TRBD2 (6 bases). This CDR3 has 15 residues. Trimming stripped 5 bases from V and 2 bases from J, with 13 bases between. CDR1 and CDR2 (germline): SGHNT, YYREEE (reference sequence).

V is TRBV4-2 and J is TRBJ2-7, with D maybe TRBD1 (6 bases). V was clipped by 1 base and J by 4 bases, with 14 bases between them. The CDR3 is 15 amino acids. Germline CDR1 and CDR2: LGHNA and YNFKEQ. CDR3 residues: CASSQGPGAQYEQYF. In nucleotides, the CDR3 is TGTGCCAGCAGCCAAGGCCCAGGGGCACAATACGAGCAGTACTTC.

This clone was detected only once. The V gene is TRBV6-4, the J gene TRBJ1-6; the match to TRBD1 covers 7 bases. J gave up 11 bases and V 7 bases, and 14 bases lay outside the gene matches. The CDR3 totals 15 residues. Germline V lookup: CDR1 MRHNA, CDR2 SNTAGT. CDR3 DNA: TGTGCCAGCATAGAACAGGGGCGCGTATGTGCACCCCTCCACTTT. This encodes CASIEQGRVCAPLHF.

The gene calls are TRBV11-2 and TRBJ2-3; a possible D gene is TRBD2 (6 bases). The germline CDR1 and CDR2 sequences are SGHAT and FQNNGV. The CDR3 spans 14 residues. The ends were cut back, 5 bases at V and 3 bases at J, with 12 bases in the middle. This CDR3 is CASSQDYQTDTQYF. The CDR3 DNA reads TGTGCCAGCAGCCAGGACTACCAGACAGATACGCAGTATTTT. Using reference TRBV11-2 and TRBJ2-3 for the parts outside the CDR3, the full variable domain is EAGVAQSPRYKIIEKRQSVAFWCNPISGHATLYWYQQILGQGPKLLIQFQNNGVVDDSQLPKDRFSAERLKGVDSTLKIQPAKLEDSAVYLCASSQDYQTDTQYFGPGTRLTVL.

The chain recombines TRBV6-6 with TRBJ1-1; weak D call: TRBD1 (6 bases). The V and J ends lost 5 bases and 6 bases respectively, with 19 bases between them. Looked up from germline, CDR1 is MNHNY and CDR2 is SVGAGI (reference sequence). The CDR3 runs to 15 residues. The CDR3 spells CASSGGEVGRAEAFF. As DNA, the CDR3 is TGTGCCAGCAGTGGGGGCGAGGTAGGGAGGGCTGAAGCTTTCTTT.

This chain connects TRBV18 to TRBJ2-5, with D perhaps matching TRBD1 (6 bases). The CDR3 covers 13 residues. Germline loops: CDR1 KGHSH, CDR2 LQKENI. The V and J ends lost 3 bases and 5 bases respectively, with 10 bases between them. CDR3 DNA sequence: TGTGCCAGCTCACCCCCAGGGGCCGAGACCCAGTACTTC. It yields the protein CASSPPGAETQYF. Combining the CDR3 with reference TRBV18 and TRBJ2-5 gives the whole variable domain NAGVMQNPRHLVRRRGQEARLRCSPMKGHSHVYWYRQLPEEGLKFMVYLQKENIIDESGMPKERFSAEFPKEGPSILRIQQVVRGDSAAYFCASSPPGAETQYFGPGTRLLVL.

The chain is built from TRBV28 and TRBJ2-1; 10 positions agree with TRBD2. Germline V gene lookup returns CDR1 MDHEN and CDR2 SYDVKM. The CDR3 consists of 14 residues. V gave up 5 bases and J gave up 9 bases; unmatched junction bases: 7. This CDR3 reads CASSGTSVLREQFF. The CDR3 DNA is TGTGCCAGCAGTGGGACTAGCGTCCTTCGTGAGCAGTTCTTC.

The chain links TRBV28 to TRBJ1-1; no reliable D call. Deletions cut 1 base from V and 0 bases from J, with 9 bases between. The CDR3 is made up of 15 amino acids. Per the germline V gene, CDR1 is MDHEN and CDR2 is SYDVKM. CDR3 sequence reads: CASSLYYNMNTEAFF. As DNA, the CDR3 is TGTGCCAGCAGTTTATACTACAACATGAACACTGAAGCTTTCTTT.

The V gene is TRBV5-1, the J gene TRBJ2-2; D is undetermined. The length of the CDR3 is 14 residues. Between the trimmed V and J ends, which lost 4 bases and 0 bases, there was a span of 7 bases. Germline CDR1 is SGHRS and CDR2 is YFSETQ. The DNA of the CDR3 is TGCGCCAGCAGCCCGCAGGCGAACACCGGGGAGCTGTTTTTT. Its protein product is CASSPQANTGELFF.

This clone showed up just once. The chain links TRBV28 to TRBJ1-2; 11 bases align to TRBD1. V was pared by 6 bases and J by 8 bases, with 8 bases of the junction left unmatched. The germline V gene has CDR1 MDHEN and CDR2 SYDVKM. This CDR3 spans 14 amino acids. The CDR3, as DNA: TGTGCCAGCAGCCTAGGGACAGGGGGAGGGGGCTACACCTTC. This gives the protein CASSLGTGGGGYTF.

The rearrangement joins TRBV30 to TRBJ2-1, with TRBD1 as a possible D gene (5 bases). Germline CDR1 reads GTSNPN; CDR2 reads SVGIG (reference sequence). V lost 8 bases, J lost 1 base, and 18 bases lay in between. The CDR3 length is 15 residues. The CDR3 sequence: CAASEQAGSYNEQFF. CDR3 in DNA: TGTGCCGCATCCGAACAGGCAGGATCCTACAATGAGCAGTTCTTC.

The chain employs TRBV28 and TRBJ2-1, with 7 bases fitting TRBD2. This CDR3 has 15 amino acids. CDR1 is MDHEN and CDR2 is SYDVKM in the germline V gene. The CDR3 loop reads CAYDGGWAGYNEQFF. For the CDR3, the DNA is TGTGCTTATGACGGGGGGTGGGCGGGGTACAATGAGCAGTTCTTC.

The chain uses TRBV1 and TRBJ2-1; the D call of TRBD2 is as the table states it, not checked on the DNA. TRBV1 is designated a pseudogene. CDR3 length: 17 amino acids. CDR3 DNA sequence: TGCACCAGCAGCCAACCTGGGACTAGCGGGAACTACAATGAGCAGTTCTTC. Its protein is CTSSQPGTSGNYNEQFF.

CDR3 sequence (DNA): TGCGCCAGCAGCTCTCCGGACAGGGCTAACTATGGCTACACCTTC. Its protein product is CASSSPDRANYGYTF. The chain couples TRBV10-2 to TRBJ1-2; 8 bases map to TRBD1. The V and J ends lost 6 bases and 0 bases, in that order; junction bases with no gene match: 6. CDR3 length: 15 amino acids. Per the germline V gene, CDR1 is WSHSY and CDR2 is SAAADI.

V usage is TRBV27 and J usage is TRBJ2-1; weak D call: TRBD1 (5 bases). V was trimmed by 3 bases and J by 6 bases, leaving 12 bases between them. Per germline, CDR1 MNHEY and CDR2 SMNVEV (reference sequence). This CDR3 has 14 amino acids. The CDR3 protein is CASSLMAGPNEQFF. CDR3 DNA sequence: TGTGCCAGCAGTTTGATGGCAGGGCCCAATGAGCAGTTCTTC.

The CDR3, as DNA: TGTGCCAGCAGCCCGGACAGGCAGAACACTGAAGCTTTCTTT. Residues: CASSPDRQNTEAFF. The chain joins TRBV7-2 to TRBJ1-1, with 7 bases fitting TRBD1. The CDR3 is 14 amino acids. Germline assignment: CDR1 SGHTA and CDR2 FQGNSA. Unmatched junction bases numbered 4, after V lost 5 bases and J lost 1 base.

This chain uses TRBV7-2 with TRBJ1-2, with D unresolved. The V gene lost 1 base and the J gene lost 3 bases, with 6 bases spanning the gap. The germline V gene has CDR1 SGHTA and CDR2 FQGNSA. The CDR3 extends over 13 amino acids. The CDR3 DNA reads TGTGCCAGCAGCTTAGGGCAGGACTATGGCTACACCTTC. The encoded protein is CASSLGQDYGYTF.

The rearrangement links TRBV5-4 to TRBJ2-3, with 8 bases that match TRBD1. V shed 0 bases and J 2 bases; nucleotides not matched to a gene: 5. CDR1 is SGHNT, CDR2 YYREEE, per germline (reference sequence). The CDR3 runs 16 residues. This CDR3 reads CASSLVGQGATDTQYF. The CDR3 bases are TGTGCCAGCAGCTTGGTGGGCCAGGGGGCCACAGATACGCAGTATTTT.

This chain uses TRBV27 with TRBJ1-1, with 7 bases identical to TRBD1. V shed 3 bases and J 1 base; nucleotides not matched to a gene: 2. The CDR3 is made up of 14 amino acids. CDR1 and CDR2 from the germline V gene are MNHEY and SMNVEV (reference sequence). The CDR3 loop is CASSLGQRNTEAFF. CDR3 sequence (DNA): TGTGCCAGCAGTTTGGGACAGCGGAACACTGAAGCTTTCTTT.

The V call is TRBV25-1, the J call TRBJ1-4; no clear D gene. Germline V gives CDR1 MGHDK, CDR2 SYGVNS. The V end was cut by 5 bases, the J end by 3 bases, with 16 bases between. This CDR3 has 16 residues. CDR3 protein: CASSQPRDRSNEKLFF. CDR3 DNA: TGTGCCAGCAGTCAACCGAGAGATCGGTCTAATGAAAAACTGTTTTTT.

This chain links TRBV6-6 with TRBJ1-1, with 9 bases aligning to TRBD1. Per the germline V gene, CDR1 is MNHNY and CDR2 is SVGAGI (reference sequence). There are 15 residues in the CDR3. After removal of 5 bases from V and 1 base from J, the junction contained 5 bases not matched to a gene. CDR3 loop: CASSPDRGTNTEAFF. In DNA form, the CDR3 reads TGTGCCAGCAGTCCCGACAGGGGGACGAACACTGAAGCTTTCTTT.